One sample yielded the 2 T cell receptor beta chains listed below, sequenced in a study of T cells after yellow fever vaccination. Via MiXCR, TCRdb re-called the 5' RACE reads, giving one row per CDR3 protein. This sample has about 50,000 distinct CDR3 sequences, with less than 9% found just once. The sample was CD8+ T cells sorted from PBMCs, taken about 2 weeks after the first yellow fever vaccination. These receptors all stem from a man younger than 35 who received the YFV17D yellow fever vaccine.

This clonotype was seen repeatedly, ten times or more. The CDR3 loop is CASSLVRQETQYF. The CDR3 DNA reads as TGCGCCAGCAGCTTGGTTAGGCAAGAGACCCAGTACTTC. J is TRBJ2-5 and V is TRBV5-1; D gene ambiguous. The CDR3 is made up of 13 amino acids. V was trimmed by 0 bases and J by 2 bases, leaving 5 bases between them. CDR1 and CDR2 from the germline V gene are SGHRS and YFSETQ.

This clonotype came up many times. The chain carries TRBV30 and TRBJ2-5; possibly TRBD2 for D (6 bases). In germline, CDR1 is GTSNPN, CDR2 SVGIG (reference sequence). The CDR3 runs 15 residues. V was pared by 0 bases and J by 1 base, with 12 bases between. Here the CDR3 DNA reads TGTGCCTGGAGTGTAACTGGAGGGATCCAAGAGACCCAGTACTTC. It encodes CAWSVTGGIQETQYF.